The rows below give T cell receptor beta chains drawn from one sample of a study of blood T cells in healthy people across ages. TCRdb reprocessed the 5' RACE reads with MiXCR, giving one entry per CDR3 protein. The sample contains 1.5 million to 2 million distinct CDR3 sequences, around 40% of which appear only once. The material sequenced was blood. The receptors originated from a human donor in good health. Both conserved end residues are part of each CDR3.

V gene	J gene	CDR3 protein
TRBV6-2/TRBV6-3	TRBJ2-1	CASSSVGPYNEQFF
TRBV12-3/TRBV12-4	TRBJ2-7	CASSFTVLGEQYF
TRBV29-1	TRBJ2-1	CSVELDRGVDEQFF
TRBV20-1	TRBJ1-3	CSARRPGGGLGNTIYF
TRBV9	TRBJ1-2	CASSPQPGLYGYTF
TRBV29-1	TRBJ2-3	CSATKGDPSTDTQYF
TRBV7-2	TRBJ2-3	CASRTLPSTDTQYF
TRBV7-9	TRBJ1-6	CASSFGRGLSPLHF
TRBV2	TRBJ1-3	CASSVGTVGGNTIYF
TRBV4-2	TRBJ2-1	CASSQDWPSGYNEQFF
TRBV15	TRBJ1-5	CATSRDPQGGVGNQPQHF
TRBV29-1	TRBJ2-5	CSAADETQYF
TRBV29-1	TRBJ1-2	CSVVAEEKNYGYTF
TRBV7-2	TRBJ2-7	CASSSVLGGNYEQYF
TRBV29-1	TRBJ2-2	CSAGQLDTGELFF
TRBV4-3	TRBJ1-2	CASSQDPSTGARHGYTF
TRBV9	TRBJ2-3	CASSSRGDHTDTQYF
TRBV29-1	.	CSVAALREQYF
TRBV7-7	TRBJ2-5	CASSAGGFQETQYF
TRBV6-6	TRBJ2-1	CASSRSDEAYNEQFF
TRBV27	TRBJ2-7	CASSLLGGAGYEQYF
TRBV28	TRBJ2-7	CASSLSGTRYEQYF
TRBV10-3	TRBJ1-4	CAISEAGGRNEKLFF
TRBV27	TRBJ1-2	CASRPATVSNYGYTF
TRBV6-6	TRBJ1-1	CASSWPTGKGRSTEAFF
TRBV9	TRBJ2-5	CASSVAGANYERYF